The 10 T cell receptor beta chains listed next were all sequenced from one sample in a study of T cells in Graves' hyperthyroidism and ophthalmopathy. TCR beta CDR3 sequences were amplified from RNA transcripts. A first-round RT-PCR of the TCR CDR3 used the HTBI primer set. TCRdb re-analysed the multiplex PCR reads in MiXCR, keeping a single row per CDR3 protein. The sample consists of over 250,000 distinct CDR3 sequences, 25% to 30% of them appearing once. The sample consisted of blood. These receptors all come from a man in his forties with Graves' hyperthyroidism that later progressed to Graves' ophthalmopathy.

The table lists this clonotype with many counts. V usage is TRBV6-2 or TRBV6-3 and J usage is TRBJ1-2; no reliable D call. The germline CDR1 and CDR2 sequences are MNHEY and SVGEGT. CDR3 length: 16 residues. The V and J ends lost 3 bases and 2 bases respectively, with 16 bases between them. As DNA, the CDR3 is TGTGCCAGCAGTTATCGCCTCGGGGAGGCGAACTATGGCTACACCTTC. Its translation: CASSYRLGEANYGYTF.

This clonotype was picked up many times. The chain recombines TRBV12-3 or TRBV12-4 with TRBJ2-7, with 11 bases identical to TRBD1. Losses at the gene ends were 6 bases for V and 5 bases for J; bases not matched to a gene: 6. This CDR3 is built from 14 residues. CDR3 sequence (DNA): TGTGCCAGCAGCGGGGACAGGGGGGTCGACGAGCAGTACTTC. Protein sequence: CASSGDRGVDEQYF.

This clonotype was seen at least ten times. The chain uses TRBV18 and TRBJ2-5; a weak D match, TRBD1 (5 bases). This CDR3 has 14 amino acids. Germline V gene lookup returns CDR1 KGHSH and CDR2 LQKENI. V was clipped by 6 bases and J by 3 bases, with 14 bases between them. The CDR3 nucleotides are TGTGCCAGCTCCCCTCGCAAGGGGAAAGAGACCCAGTACTTC. Protein: CASSPRKGKETQYF.

This sequence joins TRBV6-5 and TRBJ1-5; 8 bases are shared with TRBD1. Germline V gene sequence: CDR1 MNHEY, CDR2 SVGAGI. This CDR3 region has 16 residues. V lost 4 bases and J lost 0; bases outside the gene matches: 5. This CDR3 is CASSSTGGYSNQPQHF. CDR3 DNA: TGTGCCAGCAGTTCTACAGGGGGTTATAGCAATCAGCCCCAGCATTTT.

For this clonotype: Compared with germline, one end of the junction differs, possibly owing to a read error. The chain carries TRBV30 and TRBJ2-2; D unresolved. Germline CDR1 is GTSNPN and CDR2 is SVGIG (reference sequence). CDR3 size: 12 residues. The CDR3 nucleotides are TGTGCCTGGGCACCGAAGACCGGGGAGCTGTTTTTT. It codes for CAWAPKTGELFF.

This clonotype was counted ten times or more. This chain uses TRBV19 with TRBJ2-5; either TRBD1 or TRBD2 may fit D (6 bases each). Looked up from germline, CDR1 is LNHDA and CDR2 is SQIVND (reference sequence). Deletions cut 3 bases from V and 1 base from J, with 12 bases between. The CDR3 loop spans 15 amino acids. The CDR3: CASSIGGKLQETQYF. In DNA form, the CDR3 reads TGTGCCAGTAGTATCGGGGGCAAGCTCCAAGAGACCCAGTACTTC.

There are many counts of this clonotype. Given a much more abundant clone one base away, this may be a read error. The chain links TRBV6-1 to TRBJ1-5; the D is unclear. Germline V gives CDR1 MNHNS, CDR2 SASEGT. With 10 bases removed from V and 0 bases from J, the gap between germline ends came to 13 bases. The CDR3 loop spans 14 amino acids. CDR3: CATRDGDSNQPQHF. The CDR3 DNA follows: TGTGCCACCCGAGACGGGGATAGCAATCAGCCCCAGCATTTT.

There are many counts of this clonotype. The chain joins TRBV6-2 or TRBV6-3 to TRBJ2-5; TRBD1 aligns across 9 bases. The CDR3 has 19 residues. V shed 0 bases, J shed 2 bases, and the junction held 13 bases outside the gene matches. CDR1 and CDR2 from the germline V gene are MNHEY and SVGEGT. The CDR3 reads CASSYSPGTGTSVQETQYF. The CDR3 coding sequence is TGTGCCAGCAGTTACTCCCCCGGGACAGGGACGAGTGTACAAGAGACCCAGTACTTC.

In regard to this clonotype: One junction end does not reproduce the germline sequence, and a read error may be involved. The chain recombines TRBV7-8 with TRBJ2-2; D is unresolved. This CDR3 has 13 amino acids. From germline, CDR1 is SGHVS and CDR2 FQNEAQ. The CDR3 loop is CASRLGNTGELFF. The CDR3 region has the DNA TGTGCCAGCAGATTAGGCAACACCGGGGAGCTGTTTTTT.

Only a few counts were recorded for this clonotype. The J gene is TRBJ1-1, the V gene TRBV7-2; D is unclear. V lost 5 bases to trimming and J lost 7 bases, with 17 bases between them. The CDR3 sequence is 14 residues long. Germline lookup yields CDR1 SGHTA and CDR2 FQGNSA. CDR3 nucleotides: TGTGCCAGCAGCCCTTCTATCCTCCCCGTTGAAGCTTTCTTT. It encodes CASSPSILPVEAFF.